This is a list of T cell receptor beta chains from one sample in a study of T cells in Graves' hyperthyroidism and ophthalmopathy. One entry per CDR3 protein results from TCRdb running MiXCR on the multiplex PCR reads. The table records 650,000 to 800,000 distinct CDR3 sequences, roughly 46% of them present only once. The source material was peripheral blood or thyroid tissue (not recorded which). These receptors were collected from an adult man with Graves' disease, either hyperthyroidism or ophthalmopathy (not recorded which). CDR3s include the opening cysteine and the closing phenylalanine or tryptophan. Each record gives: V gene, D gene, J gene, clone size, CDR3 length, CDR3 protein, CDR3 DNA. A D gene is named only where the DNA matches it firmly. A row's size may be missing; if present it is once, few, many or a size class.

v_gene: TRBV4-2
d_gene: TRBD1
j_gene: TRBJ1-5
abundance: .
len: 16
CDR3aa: CASSQGTGGSNQPQHF
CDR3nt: TGTGCCAGCAGCCAAGGGACAGGGGGTAGCAATCAGCCCCAGCATTTT

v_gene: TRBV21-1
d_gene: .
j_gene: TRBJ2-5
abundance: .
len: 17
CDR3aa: CASSINPRFKGMETQYF
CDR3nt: TGTGCCAGCAGCATCAACCCCCGATTTAAAGGGATGGAGACCCAGTACTTC

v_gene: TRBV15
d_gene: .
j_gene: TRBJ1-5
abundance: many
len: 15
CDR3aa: CATSRVGGNNQPQHF
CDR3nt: TGTGCCACCAGCAGAGTGGGGGGTAACAATCAGCCCCAGCATTTT

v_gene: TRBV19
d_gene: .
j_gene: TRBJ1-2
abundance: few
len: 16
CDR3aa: CASSAQSQLGNYGYTF
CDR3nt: TGTGCCAGTAGTGCACAGAGCCAGTTAGGGAACTATGGCTACACCTTC

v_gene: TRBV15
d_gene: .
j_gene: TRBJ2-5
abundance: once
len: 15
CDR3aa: CATSRQDGGQETQYF
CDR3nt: TGTGCCACCAGCAGGCAAGACGGGGGACAAGAGACCCAGTACTTC

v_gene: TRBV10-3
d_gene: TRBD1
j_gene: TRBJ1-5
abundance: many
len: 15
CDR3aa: CATRPDRGSNQPQHF
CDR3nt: TGTGCCACCCGACCGGACAGGGGCAGCAATCAGCCCCAGCATTTT

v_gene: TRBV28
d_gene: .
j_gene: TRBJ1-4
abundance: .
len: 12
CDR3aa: CASHRMGGKLFF
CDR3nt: TGTGCCAGCCACAGAATGGGGGGAAAACTGTTTTTT

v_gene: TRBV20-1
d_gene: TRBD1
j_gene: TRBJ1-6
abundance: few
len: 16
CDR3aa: CSARDPRDRVTSPLHF
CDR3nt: TGCAGTGCTAGAGACCCCCGGGACAGGGTTACTTCACCCCTCCACTTT

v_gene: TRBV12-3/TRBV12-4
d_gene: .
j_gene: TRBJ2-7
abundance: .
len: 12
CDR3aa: CASRIAGGEQYF
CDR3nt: TGTGCCAGCAGAATAGCAGGCGGCGAGCAGTACTTC

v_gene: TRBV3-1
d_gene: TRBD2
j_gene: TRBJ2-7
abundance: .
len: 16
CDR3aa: CASSYLASGGAREQYF
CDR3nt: TGTGCCAGCAGTTACTTGGCTAGCGGGGGGGCCCGGGAGCAGTACTTC

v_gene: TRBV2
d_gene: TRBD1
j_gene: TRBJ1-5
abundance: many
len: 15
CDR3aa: CASNAGTGVGQPQHF
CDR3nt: TGTGCCAGCAACGCCGGGACAGGGGTGGGTCAGCCCCAGCATTTT

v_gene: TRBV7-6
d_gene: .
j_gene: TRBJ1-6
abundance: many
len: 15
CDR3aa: CASSPLGRLDSPLHF
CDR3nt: TGTGCCAGCAGCCCCCTCGGGCGCCTAGATTCACCCCTCCACTTT

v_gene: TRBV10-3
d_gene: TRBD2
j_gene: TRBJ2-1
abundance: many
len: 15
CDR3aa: CAISVGDGRTNEQFF
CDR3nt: TGTGCCATCAGTGTGGGGGACGGGAGGACTAATGAGCAGTTCTTC

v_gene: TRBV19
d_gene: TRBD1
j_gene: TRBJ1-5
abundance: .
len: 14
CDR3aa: CASNEGARNQPQHF
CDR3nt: TGTGCCAGTAATGAGGGGGCCCGCAATCAGCCCCAGCATTTT

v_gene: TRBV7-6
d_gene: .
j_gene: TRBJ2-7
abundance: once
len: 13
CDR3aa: CASSLITGAEQYF
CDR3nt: TGTGCCAGCAGCTTAATCACCGGGGCCGAGCAGTACTTC

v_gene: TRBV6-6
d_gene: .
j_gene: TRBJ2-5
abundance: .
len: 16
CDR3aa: CASGQGLAATQETQYF
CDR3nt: TGTGCCAGCGGACAGGGACTAGCAGCTACCCAAGAGACCCAGTACTTC

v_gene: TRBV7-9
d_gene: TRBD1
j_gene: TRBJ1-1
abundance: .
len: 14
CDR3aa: CASSSDRGPTEAFF
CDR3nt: TGTGCCAGCAGCTCAGACAGGGGGCCCACTGAAGCTTTCTTT

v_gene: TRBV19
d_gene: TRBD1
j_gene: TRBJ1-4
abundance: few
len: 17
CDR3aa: CASSISFGQGLNEKLFF
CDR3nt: TGTGCCAGTAGTATATCTTTCGGACAGGGCTTAAATGAAAAACTGTTTTTT

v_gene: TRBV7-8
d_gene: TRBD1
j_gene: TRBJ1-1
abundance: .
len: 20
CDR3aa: CASSDLPHRGRMLRSTEAFF
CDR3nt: TGTGCCAGCAGCGACCTTCCCCACAGGGGGCGGATGCTCAGAAGCACTGAAGCTTTCTTT

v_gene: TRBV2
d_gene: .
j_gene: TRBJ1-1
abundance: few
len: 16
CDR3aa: CASSLWGTAENTEAFF
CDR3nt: TGTGCCAGCAGCTTGTGGGGGACGGCGGAGAACACTGAAGCTTTCTTT

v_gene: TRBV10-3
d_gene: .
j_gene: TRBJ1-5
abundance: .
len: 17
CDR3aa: CAISGSSTGRSNQPQHF
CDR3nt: TGTGCCATCAGTGGCAGTAGTACAGGGCGGAGCAATCAGCCCCAGCATTTT

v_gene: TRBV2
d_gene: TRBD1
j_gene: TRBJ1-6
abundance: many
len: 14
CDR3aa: CAIKKGAGGSPLHF
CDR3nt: TGTGCCATCAAGAAGGGGGCAGGTGGTTCACCCCTCCACTTT

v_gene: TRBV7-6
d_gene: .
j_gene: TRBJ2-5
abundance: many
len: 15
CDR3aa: CASSPRSQYQETQYF
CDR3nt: TGTGCCAGCAGCCCAAGATCTCAGTACCAAGAGACCCAGTACTTC

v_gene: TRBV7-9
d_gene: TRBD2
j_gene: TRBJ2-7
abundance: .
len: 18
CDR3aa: CASSFGLAGGPVSYEQYF
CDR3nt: TGTGCCAGCAGCTTCGGACTAGCGGGAGGGCCTGTTTCCTACGAGCAGTACTTC

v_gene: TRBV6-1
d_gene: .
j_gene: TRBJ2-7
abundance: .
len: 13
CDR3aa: CASGGGITYEQYF
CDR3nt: TGTGCCAGCGGTGGTGGAATAACCTACGAGCAGTACTTC

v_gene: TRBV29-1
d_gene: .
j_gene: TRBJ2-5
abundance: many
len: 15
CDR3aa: CSVEDRGRNRETQYF
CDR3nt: TGCAGCGTTGAAGATCGGGGGAGGAACCGGGAGACCCAGTACTTC

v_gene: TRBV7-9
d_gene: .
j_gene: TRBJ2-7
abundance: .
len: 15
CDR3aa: CASSLVRGGTYEQYF
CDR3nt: TGTGCCAGCAGCTTAGTGAGAGGCGGCACCTACGAGCAGTACTTC

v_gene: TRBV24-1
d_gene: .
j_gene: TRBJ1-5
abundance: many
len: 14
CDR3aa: CATSDFGFGQPQHF
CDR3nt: TGTGCCACCAGTGATTTTGGGTTCGGTCAGCCCCAGCATTTT

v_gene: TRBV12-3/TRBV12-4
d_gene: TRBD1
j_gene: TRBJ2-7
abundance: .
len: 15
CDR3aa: CASSLVNRGPYEQYF
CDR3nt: TGTGCCAGCAGTTTAGTAAACAGGGGCCCCTACGAGCAGTACTTC

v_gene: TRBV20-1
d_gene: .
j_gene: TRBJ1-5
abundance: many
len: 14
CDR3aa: CSAKGGYGNQPQHF
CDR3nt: TGCAGTGCCAAGGGGGGGTACGGCAATCAGCCCCAGCATTTT

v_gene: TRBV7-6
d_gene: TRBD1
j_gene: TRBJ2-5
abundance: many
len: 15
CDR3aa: CASSSGTGVQETQYF
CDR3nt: TGTGCCAGCAGTTCCGGGACAGGGGTTCAAGAGACCCAGTACTTC

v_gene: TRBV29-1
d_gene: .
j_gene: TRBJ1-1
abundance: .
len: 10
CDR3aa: CSSFADEAFF
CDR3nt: TGCAGCAGCTTTGCGGATGAAGCTTTCTTT

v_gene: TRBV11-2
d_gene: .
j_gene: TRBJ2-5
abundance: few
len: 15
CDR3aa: CASSFQWGVQETQYF
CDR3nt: TGTGCCAGCAGCTTTCAATGGGGGGTGCAAGAGACCCAGTACTTC

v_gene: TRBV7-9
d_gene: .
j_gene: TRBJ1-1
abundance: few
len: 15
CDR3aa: CASSPGGGRDTEAFF
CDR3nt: TGTGCCAGCAGCCCCGGGGGGGGAAGGGACACTGAAGCTTTCTTT

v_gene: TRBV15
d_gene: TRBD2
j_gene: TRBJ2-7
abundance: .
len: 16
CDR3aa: CATSRGTSGNSYEQYF
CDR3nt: TGTGCCACCAGCAGAGGGACTAGCGGGAACTCCTACGAGCAGTACTTC

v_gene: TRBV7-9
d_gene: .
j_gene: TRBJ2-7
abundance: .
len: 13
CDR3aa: CASSNGFSYEQYF
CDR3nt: TGTGCCAGCAGTAACGGGTTCTCCTACGAGCAGTACTTC